Listed below are T cell receptor beta chains from one sample, sequenced in a study of cytomegalovirus exposure and HLA in healthy donors. Method: immunoSEQ multiplex PCR; TCRdb's copy keeps in-frame clones and lacks some. The sample has tens of thousands of clones, roughly 80% seen once. Specimen: PBMCs. All receptors derive from a woman aged 35 to 49 in good health and CMV-seropositive. Both conserved end residues are part of each CDR3. D genes are given only for firm matches. Expanded clones get a size class; other rows say once, few or many, or leave the size out.

D gene	clone size	J gene	V gene	CDR3 protein	CDR3 DNA
-	-	TRBJ1-1	TRBV6-1	CASSEDWVRETEAFF	TGTGCCAGCAGTGAAGATTGGGTACGGGAAACTGAAGCTTTCTTT
-	-	TRBJ1-1	TRBV7-2	CASSPYDTGEAFF	TGTGCCAGCAGCCCCTACGATACGGGTGAAGCTTTCTTT
TRBD2	medium-sized	TRBJ2-1	TRBV9	CASSVGPSGGANEQFF	TGTGCCAGCAGCGTAGGCCCTAGCGGGGGGGCCAATGAGCAGTTCTTC
-	once	TRBJ1-1	TRBV5-1	CASSSRDMNTEAFF	TGCGCCAGCAGCTCTCGGGACATGAACACTGAAGCTTTCTTT
-	-	TRBJ2-2	TRBV6-5	CASSRSNTNTGELFF	TGTGCCAGCAGTCGTAGCAATACGAACACCGGGGAGCTGTTTTTT
-	-	TRBJ2-2	TRBV4-2	CASSRVGSSTGELFF	TGTGCCAGCAGCCGTGTCGGGAGTAGCACCGGGGAGCTGTTTTTT
TRBD1	once	TRBJ1-2	TRBV27	CASSLRTGGSGYTF	TGTGCCAGCAGTTTGCGGACAGGGGGAAGTGGCTACACCTTC
-	-	TRBJ2-5	TRBV28	CASSQTGWQETQYF	TGTGCCAGCAGTCAGACAGGCTGGCAAGAGACCCAGTACTTC
TRBD2	-	TRBJ2-1	TRBV6-6	CASTLLAGGPGEQFF	TGTGCCAGCACCCTTCTAGCGGGGGGGCCCGGTGAGCAGTTCTTC
-	-	TRBJ1-2	TRBV5-4	CASSWRSTNYGYTF	TGTGCCAGCAGCTGGAGGTCCACCAACTATGGCTACACCTTC
TRBD1	few	TRBJ1-4	TRBV9	CASSGEQGYNEKLFF	TGTGCCAGCAGCGGCGAACAGGGGTATAATGAAAAACTGTTTTTT
TRBD2	-	TRBJ2-7	TRBV11-3	CASSETTSGGYEQYF	TGTGCCAGCAGCGAAACGACTAGCGGGGGCTACGAGCAGTACTTC
-	few	TRBJ1-6	TRBV6-1	CASSEAPGGNSPLHF	TGTGCCAGCAGTGAAGCCCCAGGAGGGAATTCACCCCTCCACTTT
TRBD2	-	TRBJ2-5	TRBV30	CAIGEGQETQYF	TGTGCCATTGGGGAGGGCCAAGAGACCCAGTACTTC
TRBD1	-	TRBJ2-2	TRBV6-5	CAGSKTRQGAGELFF	TGTGCCGGCAGCAAAACACGACAGGGGGCCGGGGAGCTGTTTTTT
-	-	TRBJ2-7	TRBV6-5	CASSYSSDRSNEQYF	TGTGCCAGCAGTTACTCGTCTGACAGGTCCAACGAGCAGTACTTC
-	-	TRBJ2-7	TRBV9	CASSVAPGDFKLREQYF	TGTGCCAGCAGCGTAGCACCGGGAGACTTTAAACTTCGGGAGCAGTACTTC
TRBD1	-	TRBJ1-2	TRBV6-5	CASRPPGQRGGYTF	TGTGCCAGCAGACCCCCGGGACAGAGAGGTGGCTACACCTTC
TRBD1	once	TRBJ2-5	TRBV5-1	CASSLGQGKETQYF	TGCGCCAGCAGCTTGGGACAGGGGAAAGAGACCCAGTACTTC
TRBD2	-	TRBJ2-1	TRBV4-1	CASSQGARTSGGSSYNEQFF	TGCGCCAGCAGCCAAGGGGCTCGGACTAGCGGGGGGAGCTCCTACAATGAGCAGTTCTTC
TRBD1	-	TRBJ1-1	TRBV19	CASSIVQGAGTEAFF	TGTGCCAGTAGTATAGTTCAGGGGGCGGGCACTGAAGCTTTCTTT
TRBD1	few	TRBJ1-4	TRBV5-1	CASSPDRGANEKLFF	TGCGCCAGCAGCCCGGACAGGGGTGCTAATGAAAAACTGTTTTTT
TRBD1	once	TRBJ1-2	TRBV9	CASSETGVYGYTF	TGTGCCAGCAGTGAGACAGGGGTTTATGGCTACACCTTC
TRBD1	-	TRBJ2-1	TRBV2	CASEKGTGKYNEQFF	TGTGCCAGCGAAAAAGGGACAGGGAAATACAATGAGCAGTTCTTC
-	-	TRBJ1-5	TRBV7-9	CASSPAGQYSNQPQHF	TGTGCCAGCAGCCCAGCGGGGCAGTATAGCAATCAGCCCCAGCATTTT
-	-	TRBJ1-6	TRBV6-1	CASTGGENSPLHF	TGTGCCAGCACCGGGGGAGAGAATTCACCCCTCCACTTT
TRBD2	-	TRBJ2-7	TRBV7-8	CASSFPPWTSGRKDEQYF	TGTGCCAGCAGCTTCCCGCCCTGGACTAGCGGGAGGAAGGACGAGCAGTACTTC
-	few	TRBJ2-1	TRBV5-6	CASTSTSTVYNEQFF	TGTGCCAGCACCTCAACATCGACAGTATACAATGAGCAGTTCTTC
-	-	TRBJ1-1	TRBV12-5	CASGLGSRANTEAFF	TGTGCTAGTGGTTTGGGGAGCAGGGCGAACACTGAAGCTTTCTTT
-	few	TRBJ1-1	TRBV6-1	CASSARTENSNTEAFF	TGTGCCAGCAGTGCGAGGACAGAAAACTCGAACACTGAAGCTTTCTTT
-	-	TRBJ1-6	TRBV4-1	CASSQPLDGRSSPLHF	TGCGCCAGCAGCCAGCCACTTGACGGGAGGTCGTCACCCCTCCACTTT
-	-	TRBJ1-1	TRBV29-1	CSVSGLPTRTEAFF	TGCAGCGTCTCGGGACTCCCAACACGGACTGAAGCTTTCTTT